The 31 T cell receptor beta chains presented below share a single source sample, sequenced in a study of post-analysis software for immune sequencing data. TCR beta cDNA libraries included unique molecular identifiers. A single record per CDR3 protein comes from TCRdb applying MiXCR to the PCR reads. Among 750,000 to 950,000 distinct CDR3 sequences listed, around 45% were seen once. These TCRs' antigens remain unknown. Study-wide points: Five or six TRBV segments, TRBV5-6, TRBV5-1 and TRBV20-1 among them, were found more frequent in patients than controls.

Sequenced sample: blood. The receptor set was obtained from a girl aged 5 to 17 with multiple sclerosis.

V is TRBV10-3 and J is TRBJ2-1, with 7 bases fitting TRBD1. CDR3 size: 15 residues. Germline loops: CDR1 ENHRY, CDR2 SYGVKD. Losses at the gene ends were 6 bases for V and 2 bases for J; bases not matched to a gene: 7. In nucleotides, the CDR3 is TGTGCCATCAGCAGTACAGGGGTCACCTACAATGAGCAGTTCTTC. It codes for CAISSTGVTYNEQFF.

This chain connects TRBV20-1 to TRBJ2-1, with D possibly TRBD1 on 5 matching bases. With 6 bases removed from V and 12 bases from J, the gap between germline ends came to 24 bases. The germline CDR1 and CDR2 sequences are DFQATT and SNEGSKA (reference sequence). CDR3 length: 14 amino acids. The CDR3 coding sequence is TGCAGTGCAAATGGACAATTTGCTACAATGATGCAGTTCTTC. This sequence encodes CSANGQFATMMQFF.

This clonotype came up once. The junction shows a germline mismatch at one end, possibly a read error. The gene calls are TRBV18 and TRBJ1-6, with D unclear. Germline loops: CDR1 KGHSH, CDR2 LQKENI. The CDR3 has 16 amino acids. In DNA, the CDR3 is TGTGCCAGCTCGCCACTGCCCCAGGTGGGGAATTCACCCCTCCACTTT. Encoded protein: CASSPLPQVGNSPLHF.

This clonotype is a singleton in its sample. The gene calls are TRBV3-1 and TRBJ2-3; tentatively, D is TRBD2 (6 bases). Deletions cut 1 base from V and 11 bases from J, with 13 bases between. In germline, CDR1 is LGHDT, CDR2 YNNKEL (reference sequence). The CDR3 runs 13 residues. Written as DNA, the CDR3 is TGTGCCAGCAGCCAAGTCGCAGGAGGGAGGCAGTATTTT. Amino acid sequence: CASSQVAGGRQYF.

This clonotype has more than one count but fewer than ten. Germline and junction disagree at one end, which may indicate a read error. The chain links TRBV20-1 to TRBJ1-4; D uncertain. The CDR3 has 13 amino acids. Germline assignment: CDR1 DFQATT and CDR2 SNEGSKA (reference sequence). CDR3 bases: TGCAGTGTTAGAGATCTGACGGATGAAAAACTGTTTTTT. This gives the protein CSVRDLTDEKLFF.

The chain links TRBV7-8 to TRBJ2-3; 9 bases map to TRBD2. V gave up 2 bases and J gave up 0 bases; unmatched junction bases: 9. The germline gives CDR1 SGHVS, CDR2 FQNEAQ. The CDR3 has 18 residues. CDR3 loop: CASSLPRTSVTSTDTQYF. CDR3 bases: TGTGCCAGCAGCTTACCCAGGACTAGCGTCACTAGCACAGATACGCAGTATTTT.

This clonotype showed up just a few times. V usage is TRBV28 and J usage is TRBJ2-7; tentatively, D is TRBD2 (5 bases). Trimming stripped 6 bases from V and 0 bases from J, with 15 bases between. This CDR3 has 15 amino acids. Germline V gene lookup returns CDR1 MDHEN and CDR2 SYDVKM. CDR3 in amino acids: CASRLMEASSYEQYF. Written as DNA, the CDR3 is TGTGCCAGCAGGTTGATGGAGGCGAGCTCCTACGAGCAGTACTTC.

This clonotype was picked up a small number of times. The V call is TRBV7-8, the J call TRBJ2-1; a possible D gene is TRBD2 (6 bases). CDR1 is SGHVS and CDR2 is FQNEAQ in the germline V gene. The CDR3 is 14 amino acids. V lost 4 bases and J 2 bases, leaving 9 bases between the germline ends. Here the CDR3 DNA reads TGTGCCAGCAGCTCCAGACTAGCCTACAATGAGCAGTTCTTC. Translating gives CASSSRLAYNEQFF. The full variable domain, in which reference TRBV7-8 and TRBJ2-1 provide the parts outside the CDR3, is GAGVSQSPRYKVAKRGQDVALRCDPISGHVSLFWYQQALGQGPEFLTYFQNEAQLDKSGLPSDRFFAERPEGSVSTLKIQRTQQEDSAVYLCASSSRLAYNEQFFGPGTRLTVL.

The chain combines TRBV7-9 with TRBJ2-3; D gene ambiguous. The germline V gene has CDR1 SEHNR and CDR2 FQNEAQ (reference sequence). CDR3 length: 17 residues. Trimming took off 1 base at V and 4 bases at J, with 18 bases between the two ends. Here the CDR3 DNA reads TGTGCCAGCAGCTTAGATTATACCAGTACTCTGGCAGATACGCAGTATTTT. Translated: CASSLDYTSTLADTQYF.

The chain carries TRBV7-2 and TRBJ2-1, with a tentative D call TRBD2 (6 bases). Germline lookup yields CDR1 SGHTA and CDR2 FQGNSA. CDR3 length equals 13 residues. V dropped 1 base and J dropped 9 bases, with 10 bases sitting between them. The CDR3 DNA is TGTGCCAGCAGCTTAGGCCCCGGGAGTGAGCAGTTCTTC. Amino acid sequence: CASSLGPGSEQFF.

The J gene is TRBJ2-5, the V gene TRBV7-9; 9 bases line up with TRBD2. Germline CDR1 and CDR2: SEHNR and FQNEAQ (reference sequence). This CDR3 has 15 residues. J lost 5 bases, V lost 0 bases, and 4 bases had no gene match. CDR3 residues: CASSLASGSRETQYF. The CDR3 bases are TGTGCCAGCAGCTTAGCTAGCGGGAGCCGTGAGACCCAGTACTTC.

V usage is TRBV20-1 and J usage is TRBJ2-3; D possibly corresponds to TRBD2 (5 bases). CDR3 length equals 11 residues. Germline-derived CDR1 and CDR2 are DFQATT and SNEGSKA (reference sequence). Trimming left V 6 bases short and J 3 bases short, with 7 bases between. Here the CDR3 reads CSAIATDTQYF. DNA for the CDR3: TGCAGTGCCATAGCGACAGATACGCAGTATTTT.

This clonotype appeared once. The rearrangement links TRBV18 to TRBJ1-5; TRBD1 matches at 8 bases. The germline V gene has CDR1 KGHSH and CDR2 LQKENI. Trimming cost V 4 bases and J 7 bases; bases outside gene matches: 6. This CDR3 has 14 amino acids. CDR3 nucleotide sequence: TGTGCCAGCTCACAGGGACAGGATCCCCAGCCCCAGCATTTT. Translated, it gives CASSQGQDPQPQHF.

The CDR3 spells CASSFRTGVSYGYTF. The CDR3 DNA is TGTGCCAGCAGCTTCAGGACAGGGGTTAGCTATGGCTACACCTTC. V is TRBV5-8 and J is TRBJ1-2, with 9 bases identical to TRBD1. Trimming cost V 2 bases and J 4 bases; bases outside gene matches: 6. CDR1 SGHTS and CDR2 YDEGEE come from the germline V gene. This CDR3 has 15 residues.

This chain connects TRBV5-1 to TRBJ2-1; possibly TRBD2 for D (6 bases). Trimming took 0 bases from V and 2 from J, leaving 12 bases between them. This CDR3 spans 16 amino acids. Germline-derived CDR1 and CDR2 are SGHRS and YFSETQ. CDR3: CASSLDWDSTYNEQFF. The CDR3 coding sequence is TGCGCCAGCAGCTTGGACTGGGACTCCACCTACAATGAGCAGTTCTTC.

This clonotype has more than one count but fewer than ten. The rearrangement joins TRBV28 to TRBJ1-2; TRBD1 is a possible D gene (5 bases). Germline V CDR1 and CDR2: MDHEN, SYDVKM. V gave up 3 bases and J gave up 0 bases, with 11 bases separating them. The CDR3 is 15 residues long. The DNA for the CDR3 is TGTGCCAGCAGTTTTGCTTCGGGGGCTAACTATGGCTACACCTTC. Its protein product is CASSFASGANYGYTF.

The chain employs TRBV29-1 and TRBJ2-5, with 15 bases matching TRBD2. The V gene's germline CDR1 is SQVTM and CDR2 ANQGSEA. Trimming at V came to 6 bases and at J to 7 bases, leaving 3 bases not matched to a gene. There are 13 residues in the CDR3. The CDR3 sequence is CSVRTSGRGTQYF. CDR3 nucleotide sequence: TGCAGCGTCCGGACTAGCGGGAGGGGGACCCAGTACTTC.

This clonotype appeared many times. The CDR3 protein is CASSTRDYLYEQYF. CDR3 DNA: TGTGCCAGCAGCACCCGGGACTACCTTTACGAGCAGTACTTC. This chain uses TRBV13 with TRBJ2-7; TRBD2 matches at 7 bases. The germline V gene has CDR1 PRHDT and CDR2 FYEKMQ (reference sequence). This CDR3 is built from 14 residues. The V segment lost 5 bases and the J segment 4 bases; nucleotides outside the gene matches: 8.

In this sample, this clonotype turned up a few times. The CDR3 coding sequence is TGCAGTGCTCTTGAGGACAGGGGGCGTAATGAGCAGTTCTTC. Protein product: CSALEDRGRNEQFF. The chain carries TRBV20-1 and TRBJ2-1, with 11 bases identical to TRBD1. J gave up 7 bases and V 5 bases, and 7 bases lay outside the gene matches. The CDR3 contains 14 residues. Germline CDR1 reads DFQATT; CDR2 reads SNEGSKA (reference sequence).

The chain carries TRBV5-1 and TRBJ2-7; 9 bases line up with TRBD1. The CDR3 totals 15 residues. Germline CDR1 and CDR2: SGHRS and YFSETQ. After removal of 3 bases from V and 3 bases from J, the junction contained 7 bases not matched to a gene. The CDR3 nucleotides read TGCGCCAGCAGCTCCCGGGACAGGGATTTCTACGAGCAGTACTTC. Translating gives CASSSRDRDFYEQYF.

A single count supports this clonotype. The chain carries TRBV27 and TRBJ2-2; maybe TRBD2 (5 bases). Germline V lookup: CDR1 MNHEY, CDR2 SMNVEV (reference sequence). CDR3 size: 14 residues. V was shortened by 5 bases and J by 9 bases, with 16 bases between the two germline ends. CDR3 loop: CASSPRTGLRELFF. The CDR3 bases are TGTGCCAGCAGTCCGCGGACGGGGTTACGGGAGCTGTTTTTT.

The chain employs TRBV12-3 or TRBV12-4 and TRBJ2-3; no reliable D call. The CDR3 has 14 amino acids. V was pared by 1 base and J by 4 bases, with 9 bases between. For the CDR3, the DNA is TGTGCCAGCAGTTTAGGCTCGTACGCAGATACGCAGTATTTT. It encodes CASSLGSYADTQYF.

DNA of the CDR3: TGTGCCAGCAGTAATCAATGGGACAGGAGTAATGAGCAGTTCTTC. The encoded protein is CASSNQWDRSNEQFF. V gene TRBV28 combines with J gene TRBJ2-1; 8 bases match TRBD1. Germline V gene sequence: CDR1 MDHEN, CDR2 SYDVKM. This CDR3 comprises 15 residues. V lost 5 bases to trimming and J lost 7 bases; unmatched junction nucleotides: 10.

A few counts support this clonotype. V gene TRBV15 combines with J gene TRBJ2-1; possibly TRBD1 or TRBD2 for D (5 bases each). V dropped 0 bases and J dropped 4 bases, with 10 bases sitting between them. The CDR3 runs 15 residues. The germline V gene encodes CDR1 LNHNV and CDR2 YYDKDF (reference sequence). In DNA form, the CDR3 reads TGTGCCACCAGCAGAGAGAGGGGTCGGTACAATGAGCAGTTCTTC. Translation gives CATSRERGRYNEQFF.

This clonotype was seen only a few times. The V gene is TRBV6-5, the J gene TRBJ2-7; 7 nucleotides agree with TRBD1. CDR1 is MNHEY and CDR2 is SVGAGI in the germline V gene. This CDR3 region has 14 residues. Trimming at V came to 6 bases and at J to 1 base, leaving 6 bases not matched to a gene. Here the CDR3 DNA reads TGTGCCAGCAGAGCAGGGGGTTTTTCCTACGAGCAGTACTTC. This encodes CASRAGGFSYEQYF.

The rearrangement links TRBV10-3 to TRBJ2-2; D not resolved. V gave up 4 bases and J gave up 1 base, with 13 bases separating them. CDR1 and CDR2 from the germline V gene are ENHRY and SYGVKD. This CDR3 is built from 16 residues. The CDR3 coding sequence is TGTGCCATCAGTGTTGGTCCCACCATGAACACCGGGGAGCTGTTTTTT. It codes for CAISVGPTMNTGELFF.

This chain uses TRBV7-9 with TRBJ2-5; perhaps TRBD2 as D (6 bases). The CDR3 spans 16 residues. Trimming pared 1 base from V and 1 base from J, leaving 13 bases between. Germline V gives CDR1 SEHNR, CDR2 FQNEAQ (reference sequence). The CDR3 reads CASSLGPRDSQETQYF. The CDR3 region has the DNA TGTGCCAGCAGCTTAGGCCCCAGGGACTCCCAAGAGACCCAGTACTTC. The variable domain in full, completed from reference TRBV7-9 and TRBJ2-5, reads DTGVSQNPRHKITKRGQNVTFRCDPISEHNRLYWYRQTLGQGPEFLTYFQNEAQLEKSRLLSDRFSAERPKGSFSTLEIQRTEQGDSAMYLCASSLGPRDSQETQYFGPGTRLLVL.

The chain recombines TRBV9 with TRBJ2-1, with TRBD2 matching over 11 bases. The V gene's germline CDR1 is SGDLS and CDR2 YYNGEE. With V trimmed by 0 bases and J by 8 bases, 4 bases remained unmatched. The CDR3 length is 15 residues. CDR3 residues: CASSVALAGVDEQFF. The CDR3 coding sequence is TGTGCCAGCAGCGTAGCACTAGCGGGAGTTGATGAGCAGTTCTTC. Filled out from reference TRBV9 and TRBJ2-1, the complete variable domain reads DSGVTQTPKHLITATGQRVTLRCSPRSGDLSVYWYQQSLDQGLQFLIQYYNGEERAKGNILERFSAQQFPDLHSELNLSSLELGDSALYFCASSVALAGVDEQFFGPGTRLTVL.

The rearrangement links TRBV21-1 to TRBJ2-3; TRBD1, the table's D call, was not compared with the DNA. TRBV21-1 is classified as a pseudogene. CDR3 length equals 17 residues. The CDR3 loop is CASSKGRGGDCTDTQYF. DNA of the CDR3: TGTGCCAGCAGCAAAGGTAGAGGGGGCGATTGCACAGATACGCAGTATTTT.

The CDR3 DNA follows: TGCAGCGTTGCCCCGCTGACCAACACGGGAGGGTCGGGCAAAAACATTCAGTACTTC. Translating it yields CSVAPLTNTGGSGKNIQYF. V and J are TRBV29-1 and TRBJ2-5; 8 bases map to TRBD2. The J call is doubtful: the DNA matches TRBJ2-4 better. CDR1 is SQVTM and CDR2 is ANQGSEA in the germline V gene. The CDR3 runs 19 residues.

The chain couples TRBV5-1 to TRBJ1-4, with D perhaps matching TRBD1 (5 bases). Germline CDR1 reads SGHRS; CDR2 reads YFSETQ. V was pared by 2 bases and J by 0 bases, with 8 bases between. The CDR3 totals 15 residues. CDR3 sequence reads: CASSFRGTTNEKLFF. In DNA form, the CDR3 reads TGCGCCAGCAGCTTCCGGGGGACAACTAATGAAAAACTGTTTTTT.